This is a list of T cell receptor beta chains from one sample in a study of response to subunit inactivated influenza vaccine. TCRdb re-called the RT-PCR reads through MiXCR, storing one row per CDR3 protein. The sample includes around 580,000 distinct CDR3 sequences, about 15% of them seen just once. This specimen was PBMCs from blood, taken about 12 days after vaccination. All receptors come from a man aged 45 to 65 who received an inactivated influenza vaccine. Each CDR3 is given with its conserved first and last residue. D genes are given only for firm matches. Clone size appears in some rows only: once, few, many, or a class for an expanded clone.

v_call,d_call,clone_size,j_call,cdr3_aa,cdr3_nt
TRBV6-5,NA,NA,TRBJ2-5,CASSSPLETQETQYF,TGTGCCAGCAGTTCCCCCCTAGAAACCCAAGAGACCCAGTACTTC
TRBV29-1,TRBD1,NA,TRBJ1-2,CSVTRSQGAEGYTF,TGCAGCGTCACTAGGAGTCAGGGGGCTGAGGGCTACACCTTC
TRBV5-1,TRBD2,NA,TRBJ2-1,CASSSGTSFGSEQFF,TGCGCCAGCAGCTCAGGGACTAGTTTTGGAAGTGAGCAGTTCTTC
TRBV6-5,NA,NA,TRBJ1-2,CASSYSTATLGYTF,TGTGCCAGCAGTTACTCGACTGCAACTCTGGGCTACACCTTC
TRBV11-3,NA,NA,TRBJ1-1,CASSRGGGTEAFF,TGTGCCAGCAGCCGAGGGGGTGGCACTGAAGCTTTCTTT
TRBV11-2,TRBD2,NA,TRBJ2-3,CASSIRLFAAGGEDTQYF,TGTGCCAGCAGCATTAGATTATTTGCGGCGGGAGGCGAAGATACGCAGTATTTT
TRBV7-7,TRBD1,NA,TRBJ1-4,CASSKDRVGKLFF,TGTGCCAGCAGCAAGGACAGGGTGGGGAAACTGTTTTTT
TRBV5-1,NA,NA,TRBJ2-5,CASSRGSETQYF,TGCGCCAGCAGCAGGGGGAGCGAGACCCAGTACTTC
TRBV5-1,NA,NA,TRBJ2-1,CASSSRTDLGEQFF,TGCGCCAGCAGCTCAAGGACAGATTTGGGTGAGCAGTTCTTC
TRBV7-6,TRBD2,NA,TRBJ2-5,CASSKLAEQETQYF,TGTGCCAGCAGCAAACTAGCGGAGCAAGAGACCCAGTACTTC
TRBV28,TRBD1,NA,TRBJ2-1,CASSLRQGPEQFF,TGTGCCAGCAGTCTAAGACAGGGGCCTGAGCAGTTCTTC
TRBV10-3,NA,NA,TRBJ1-5,CAISVDLSNQPQHF,TGTGCCATCAGTGTCGACCTTAGCAATCAGCCCCAGCATTTT
TRBV27,NA,few,TRBJ1-2,CASSPNGNNYGYTF,TGTGCCAGCAGTCCTAATGGGAATAACTATGGCTACACCTTC
TRBV9,NA,few,TRBJ1-1,CASSVIENTEAFF,TGTGCCAGCAGCGTTATAGAGAACACTGAAGCTTTCTTT
TRBV5-1,NA,few,TRBJ2-3,CASSLRSGDRTDTQYF,TGCGCCAGCAGCTTAAGGTCAGGGGACCGCACAGATACGCAGTATTTT
TRBV7-9,NA,few,TRBJ1-1,CASSLGGDLTFF,TGTGCCAGCAGCTTAGGAGGGGATCTTACTTTCTTT
TRBV20-1,TRBD2,few,TRBJ2-7,CSVRRLAEYEQYF,TGCAGTGTCAGAAGGCTAGCGGAATACGAGCAGTACTTC
TRBV20-1,NA,few,TRBJ2-1,CSASGGISYNEQFF,TGCAGTGCTAGCGGGGGAATCTCCTACAATGAGCAGTTCTTC
TRBV3-1,TRBD2,NA,TRBJ2-7,CASSRREIGYEQYF,TGTGCCAGCAGCAGGCGGGAGATTGGCTACGAGCAGTACTTC
TRBV24-1,NA,few,TRBJ2-2,CASSAPVGHANTGELFF,TGTGCCTCCTCAGCCCCAGTAGGGCACGCGAACACCGGGGAGCTGTTTTTT
TRBV20-1,NA,few,TRBJ2-7,CSARDGGPYEQYF,TGCAGTGCTAGAGATGGGGGGCCTTACGAGCAGTACTTC
TRBV25-1,NA,few,TRBJ1-1,CASSRQDSNTEAFF,TGTGCCAGCAGTCGGCAGGATTCAAACACTGAAGCTTTCTTT
TRBV30,TRBD1,few,TRBJ2-3,CAWSGDSSTDTQYF,TGTGCCTGGAGTGGGGACAGCAGCACAGATACGCAGTATTTT
TRBV12-3/TRBV12-4,NA,NA,TRBJ1-1,CASSLWGIDTRTEAFF,TGTGCCAGCAGTTTATGGGGTATAGACACGAGAACTGAAGCTTTCTTT
TRBV4-2,NA,NA,TRBJ2-7,CASSQSLQASYEQYF,TGTGCCAGCAGCCAATCGCTTCAGGCCTCCTACGAGCAGTACTTC
TRBV7-6,NA,few,TRBJ2-7,CASSLGGPPYEQYF,TGTGCCAGCAGCCTCGGGGGGCCTCCCTACGAGCAGTACTTC
TRBV20-1,NA,many,TRBJ1-5,CSAKSGSGSDQPQHF,TGCAGTGCTAAGTCAGGTTCAGGGTCCGATCAGCCCCAGCATTTT
TRBV12-3/TRBV12-4,TRBD1,few,TRBJ2-7,CASSRYRGTATYEQYF,TGTGCCAGCAGTCGCTATCGTGGGACAGCGACCTACGAGCAGTACTTC
TRBV12-3/TRBV12-4,NA,once,TRBJ2-1,CASSFGQGPYNVQFF,TGTGCCAGCAGTTTTGGGCAGGGCCCCTACAATGTGCAGTTCTTC
TRBV7-9,NA,NA,TRBJ1-4,CASSSRTRDEKLFF,TGTGCCAGCAGCTCGCGGACGAGGGACGAAAAACTGTTTTTT
TRBV12-3/TRBV12-4,NA,NA,TRBJ2-3,CASSFRHPRTDTQYF,TGTGCCAGCAGTTTTAGGCATCCACGCACAGATACGCAGTATTTT
TRBV6-4,TRBD2,NA,TRBJ2-1,CASSETAGGPPYNEQFF,TGTGCCAGCAGTGAGACGGCGGGGGGGCCGCCCTACAATGAGCAGTTCTTC
TRBV7-9,NA,NA,TRBJ1-4,CASSSRQTTNEKLFF,TGTGCCAGCAGCTCCCGACAGACAACTAATGAAAAACTGTTTTTT
TRBV5-1,NA,NA,TRBJ1-5,CASSLDSGVGNQPQHF,TGCGCCAGCAGCTTGGATTCCGGGGTTGGCAATCAGCCCCAGCATTTT
TRBV30,NA,NA,TRBJ2-3,CAWSVRQAKYTQYF,TGTGCCTGGAGTGTACGGCAGGCAAAGTATACGCAGTATTTT
TRBV12-3/TRBV12-4,NA,few,TRBJ2-2,CASSLGGAGTGELFF,TGTGCCAGCAGTTTAGGTGGGGCGGGCACCGGGGAGCTGTTTTTT
TRBV5-5,TRBD1,few,TRBJ2-3,CASSLDVPGQGYTDTQYF,TGTGCCAGCAGCTTGGATGTACCGGGACAGGGCTATACAGATACGCAGTATTTT
TRBV7-2,NA,few,TRBJ2-3,CASSLAGFGPDTQYF,TGTGCCAGCAGCTTAGCGGGTTTCGGGCCAGATACGCAGTATTTT
TRBV20-1,NA,few,TRBJ2-2,CSAREGQGATGELFF,TGCAGTGCTAGAGAAGGTCAGGGAGCCACCGGGGAGCTGTTTTTT
TRBV6-2/TRBV6-3,NA,many,TRBJ2-3,CASSRYSTDTQYF,TGTGCCAGCAGTCGGTATAGCACAGATACGCAGTATTTT
TRBV12-3/TRBV12-4,NA,few,TRBJ2-2,CASSPTIGTGELFF,TGTGCCAGCAGTCCGACCATAGGCACCGGGGAGCTGTTTTTT
TRBV7-2,TRBD2,NA,TRBJ2-7,CASSLTSGNPYEQYF,TGTGCCAGCAGCTTGACTAGCGGGAACCCCTACGAGCAGTACTTC
TRBV9,TRBD2,few,TRBJ2-7,CASSVSAGTSGSNYEQYF,TGTGCCAGCAGCGTCAGTGCCGGGACTAGCGGGAGTAATTACGAGCAGTACTTC
TRBV7-3,NA,NA,TRBJ1-6,CASSLTGRNNSPLHF,TGTGCCAGCAGCTTAACAGGGCGGAATAATTCACCCCTCCACTTT
TRBV2,NA,many,TRBJ1-6,CASSREGGRSPLHF,TGTGCCAGCAGTCGGGAGGGGGGGCGGTCACCCCTCCACTTT